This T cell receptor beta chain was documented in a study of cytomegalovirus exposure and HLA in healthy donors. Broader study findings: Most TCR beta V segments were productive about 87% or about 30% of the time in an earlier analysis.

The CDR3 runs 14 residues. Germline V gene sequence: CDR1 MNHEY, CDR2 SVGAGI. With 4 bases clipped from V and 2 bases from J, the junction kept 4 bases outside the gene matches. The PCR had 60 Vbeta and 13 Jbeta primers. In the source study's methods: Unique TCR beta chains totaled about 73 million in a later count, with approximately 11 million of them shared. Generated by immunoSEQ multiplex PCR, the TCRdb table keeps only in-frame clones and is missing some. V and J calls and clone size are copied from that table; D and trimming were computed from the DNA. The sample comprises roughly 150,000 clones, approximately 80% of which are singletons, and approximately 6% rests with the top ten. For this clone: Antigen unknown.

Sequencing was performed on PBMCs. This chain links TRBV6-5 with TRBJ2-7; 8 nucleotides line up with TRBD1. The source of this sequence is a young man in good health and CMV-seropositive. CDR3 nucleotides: TGTGCCAGCAGTTCCGGGACAGGACCCTACGAGCAGTACTTC. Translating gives CASSSGTGPYEQYF.